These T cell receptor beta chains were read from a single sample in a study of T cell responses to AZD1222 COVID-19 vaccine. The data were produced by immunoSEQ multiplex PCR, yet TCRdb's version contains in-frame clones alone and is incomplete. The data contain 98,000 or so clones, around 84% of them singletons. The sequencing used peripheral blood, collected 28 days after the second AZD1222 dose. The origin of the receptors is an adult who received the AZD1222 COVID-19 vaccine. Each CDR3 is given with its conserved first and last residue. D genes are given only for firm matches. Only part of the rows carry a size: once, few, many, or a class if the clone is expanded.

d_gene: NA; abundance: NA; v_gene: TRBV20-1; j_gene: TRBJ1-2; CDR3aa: CSASRAYGYTF; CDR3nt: TGCAGTGCTAGCAGAGCCTATGGCTACACCTTC
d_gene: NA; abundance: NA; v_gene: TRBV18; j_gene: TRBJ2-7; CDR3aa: CASSPPHYGEQYF; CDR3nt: TGTGCCAGCTCACCACCCCACTACGGCGAGCAGTACTTC
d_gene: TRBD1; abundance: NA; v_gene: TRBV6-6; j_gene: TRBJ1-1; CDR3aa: CASSQPGGTGNTEAFF; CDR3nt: TGTGCCAGCAGTCAACCCGGAGGGACAGGGAACACTGAAGCTTTCTTT
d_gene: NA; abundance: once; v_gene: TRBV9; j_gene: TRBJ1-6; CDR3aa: CASSQSGGSYNSPLHF; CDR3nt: TGTGCCAGCAGCCAATCCGGGGGCTCCTATAATTCACCCCTCCACTTT
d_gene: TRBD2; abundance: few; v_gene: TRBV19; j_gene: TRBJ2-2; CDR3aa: CASTSQRLAGVKTGELFF; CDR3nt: TGTGCCAGTACCTCCCAGCGACTAGCGGGAGTTAAGACCGGGGAGCTGTTTTTT
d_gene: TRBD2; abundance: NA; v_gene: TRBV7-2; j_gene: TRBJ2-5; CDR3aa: CASSPAGVETQYF; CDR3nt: TGTGCCAGCAGCCCAGCGGGGGTCGAGACCCAGTACTTC
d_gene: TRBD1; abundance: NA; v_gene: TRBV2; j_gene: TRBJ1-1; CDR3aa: CASSDDRAPKAFF; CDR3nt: TGTGCCAGCAGTGATGACAGGGCCCCTAAAGCTTTCTTT
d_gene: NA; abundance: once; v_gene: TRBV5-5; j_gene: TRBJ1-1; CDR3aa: CASSSDSNTEAFF; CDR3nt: TGTGCCAGCAGCTCAGACAGTAACACTGAAGCTTTCTTT
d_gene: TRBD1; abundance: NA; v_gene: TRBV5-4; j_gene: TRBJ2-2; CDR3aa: CASSRTGNTGELFF; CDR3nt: TGTGCCAGCAGTCGGACAGGGAACACCGGGGAGCTGTTTTTT
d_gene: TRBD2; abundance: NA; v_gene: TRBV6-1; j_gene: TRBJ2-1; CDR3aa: CASSVLTSGGYNEQFF; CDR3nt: TGTGCCAGCAGTGTCCTGACTAGCGGGGGGTACAATGAGCAGTTCTTC
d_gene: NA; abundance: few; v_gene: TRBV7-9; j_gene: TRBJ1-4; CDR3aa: CASSLGEGEKLFF; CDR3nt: TGTGCCAGCAGCTTAGGCGAGGGGGAAAAACTGTTTTTT
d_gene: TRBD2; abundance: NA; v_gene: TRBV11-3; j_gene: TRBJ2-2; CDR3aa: CASSRGGTSGTGELFF; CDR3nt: TGTGCCAGCTCCCGGGGGGGGACTAGCGGGACCGGGGAGCTGTTTTTT
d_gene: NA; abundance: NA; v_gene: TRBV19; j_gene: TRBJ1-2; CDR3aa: CASSLSSYGYTF; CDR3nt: TGTGCCAGTAGTCTTTCCAGCTATGGCTACACCTTC
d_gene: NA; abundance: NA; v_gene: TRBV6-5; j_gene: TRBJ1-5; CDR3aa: CASSYNGHSNQPQHF; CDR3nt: TGTGCCAGCAGTTACAACGGACATAGCAATCAGCCCCAGCATTTT
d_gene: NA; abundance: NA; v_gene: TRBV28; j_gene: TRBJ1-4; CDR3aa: CASRLQGKLFF; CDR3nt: TGTGCCAGCAGACTCCAGGGAAAACTGTTTTTT
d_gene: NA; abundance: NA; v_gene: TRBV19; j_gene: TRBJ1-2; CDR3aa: CARGMLANYGYTF; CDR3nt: TGTGCCCGGGGAATGCTAGCTAACTATGGCTACACCTTC
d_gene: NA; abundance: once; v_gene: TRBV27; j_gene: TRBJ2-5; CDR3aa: CASSIGLRSAQYF; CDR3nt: TGTGCCAGCAGTATCGGACTGCGATCGGCCCAGTACTTC